This T cell receptor beta chain stems from a study of OX40 agonist ivuxolimab in advanced cancers. Study-wide background: Those enrolled were 70% to 85% male, with a mean age of about 66 years and ages from roughly 20 to 85.

Measured with immunoSEQ multiplex PCR; TCRdb has only the in-frame clones, and not every one. The sample contains roughly 92,000 clones, about 92% of which appear only once. From germline, CDR1 is ENHRY and CDR2 SYGVKD. The ends lost 6 bases at V and 7 bases at J; junction bases unmatched: 15. The CDR3 is made up of 16 amino acids. The TCR was taken from an adult with an advanced solid tumor such as melanoma, head and neck, liver or kidney cancer. Sequenced material: CD4+ or CD8+ T cells sorted from blood, taken in a trial of the OX40 agonist ivuxolimab. The chain carries TRBV10-3 and TRBJ1-2; 9 bases line up with TRBD1. The CDR3 is CAIRGRGDRVLSGYTF. The CDR3 nucleotides are TGTGCCATCAGGGGGAGAGGGGACAGGGTGTTGTCTGGCTACACCTTC.